This T cell receptor beta chain was sequenced for a study of blood T cells in healthy people across ages. PCR was performed a second time for about 7 to 12 cycles using a sample-barcoded 5' primer and a J-beta primer mix. From the 5' RACE reads, TCRdb called clonotypes with MiXCR, one entry per CDR3 protein. The table shows about 670,000 distinct CDR3 sequences, with approximately 40% occurring only once. Findings and limits, study-wide: Donors of long life had a larger count of naive CD4+ cells and greater diversity than aged donors.

Samples each had at least 5 micrograms of total RNA extracted. This clonotype was counted only a few times. Its antigen is still unknown. The TCR was taken from an elderly man in good health. Sequencing input: blood.

Here the CDR3 reads CASSRENYNEQFF. The CDR3 nucleotides are TGCGCCAGCAGCCGAGAAAACTACAATGAGCAGTTCTTC. The J gene is TRBJ2-1, the V gene TRBV5-1; no firm D call. With 4 bases removed from V and 3 bases from J, the gap between germline ends came to 8 bases. Germline V gives CDR1 SGHRS, CDR2 YFSETQ. The CDR3 runs 13 residues.